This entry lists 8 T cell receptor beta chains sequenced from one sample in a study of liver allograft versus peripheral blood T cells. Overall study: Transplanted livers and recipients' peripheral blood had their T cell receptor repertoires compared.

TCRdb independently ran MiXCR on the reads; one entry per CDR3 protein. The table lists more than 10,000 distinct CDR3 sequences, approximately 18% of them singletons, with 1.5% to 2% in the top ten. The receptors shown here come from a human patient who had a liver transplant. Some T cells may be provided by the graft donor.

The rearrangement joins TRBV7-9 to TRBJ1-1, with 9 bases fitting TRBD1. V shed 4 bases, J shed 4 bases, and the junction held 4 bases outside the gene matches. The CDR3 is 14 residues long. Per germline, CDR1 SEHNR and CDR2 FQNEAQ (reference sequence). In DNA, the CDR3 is TGTGCCAGCAGCTCTACGACAGGGGGCACTGAAGCTTTCTTT. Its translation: CASSSTTGGTEAFF.

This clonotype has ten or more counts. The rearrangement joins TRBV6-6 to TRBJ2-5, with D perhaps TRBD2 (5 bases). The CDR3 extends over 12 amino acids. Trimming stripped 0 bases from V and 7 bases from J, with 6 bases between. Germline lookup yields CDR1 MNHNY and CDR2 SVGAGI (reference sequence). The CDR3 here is CASSYSEATQYF. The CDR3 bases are TGTGCCAGCAGTTACTCGGAGGCGACCCAGTACTTC.

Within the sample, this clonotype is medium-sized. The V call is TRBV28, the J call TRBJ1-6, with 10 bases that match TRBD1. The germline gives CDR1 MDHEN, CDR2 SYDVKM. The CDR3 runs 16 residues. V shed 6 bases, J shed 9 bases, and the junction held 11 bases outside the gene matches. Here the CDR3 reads CASSLWPGQGTSPLHF. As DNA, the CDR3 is TGTGCCAGCAGCTTGTGGCCGGGACAGGGGACTTCACCCCTCCACTTT.

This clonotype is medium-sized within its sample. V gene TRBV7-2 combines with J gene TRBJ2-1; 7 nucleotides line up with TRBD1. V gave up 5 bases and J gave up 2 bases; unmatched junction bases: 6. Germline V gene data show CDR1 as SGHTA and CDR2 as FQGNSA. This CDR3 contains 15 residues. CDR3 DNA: TGTGCCAGCAGCCCCGGGACAGTCGCCTACAATGAGCAGTTCTTC. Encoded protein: CASSPGTVAYNEQFF.

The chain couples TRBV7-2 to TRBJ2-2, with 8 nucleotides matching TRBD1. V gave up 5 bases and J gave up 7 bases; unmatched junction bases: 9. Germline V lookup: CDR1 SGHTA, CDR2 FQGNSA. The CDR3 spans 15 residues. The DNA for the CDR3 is TGTGCCAGCAGCCAACCGAGACAGGGGATCGGGGAGCTGTTTTTT. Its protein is CASSQPRQGIGELFF.

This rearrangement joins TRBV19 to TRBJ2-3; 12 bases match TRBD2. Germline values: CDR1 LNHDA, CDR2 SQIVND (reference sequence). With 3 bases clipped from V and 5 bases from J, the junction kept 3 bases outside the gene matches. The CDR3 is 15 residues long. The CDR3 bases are TGTGCCAGTAGTATGGGACTAGCGGGTTTAGATACGCAGTATTTT. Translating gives CASSMGLAGLDTQYF.

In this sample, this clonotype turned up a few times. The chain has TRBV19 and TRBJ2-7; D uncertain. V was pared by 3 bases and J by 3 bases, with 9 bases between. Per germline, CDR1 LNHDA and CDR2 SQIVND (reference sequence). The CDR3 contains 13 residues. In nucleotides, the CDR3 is TGTGCCAGTAGTATCCGTATGGGCTACGAGCAGTACTTC. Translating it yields CASSIRMGYEQYF. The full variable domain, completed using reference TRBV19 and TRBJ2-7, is DGGITQSPKYLFRKEGQNVTLSCEQNLNHDAMYWYRQDPGQGLRLIYYSQIVNDFQKGDIAEGYSVSREKKESFPLTVTSAQKNPTAFYLCASSIRMGYEQYFGPGTRLTVT.

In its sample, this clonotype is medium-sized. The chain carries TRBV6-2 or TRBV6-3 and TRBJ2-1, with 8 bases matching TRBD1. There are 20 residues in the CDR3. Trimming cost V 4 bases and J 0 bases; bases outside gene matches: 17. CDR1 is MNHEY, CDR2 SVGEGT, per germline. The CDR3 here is CASSFPLGTGSSSSYNEQFF. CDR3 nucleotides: TGTGCCAGCAGTTTCCCTTTAGGGACAGGTTCCTCGAGCTCCTACAATGAGCAGTTCTTC.